Below are 15 T cell receptor beta chains sequenced from a single sample in a study of technical replicates of blood from a handful of donors. Clones were read by immunoSEQ multiplex PCR, and TCRdb kept only the in-frame ones, dropping some. This sample yields more than 90,000 clones, of which around 96% are seen a single time; approximately 0.36% belongs to the top ten. The sample comprised T cells isolated from PBMCs. Every receptor here comes from a human donor in good health.

This sequence joins TRBV7-6 and TRBJ1-1, with TRBD1 as a possible D gene (6 bases). Per the germline V gene, CDR1 is SGHVS and CDR2 is FNYEAQ. The CDR3 is made up of 14 amino acids. V was shortened by 5 bases and J by 4 bases, with 14 bases between the two germline ends. CDR3 residues: CASSPQGWGTEAFF. CDR3 in DNA: TGTGCCAGCAGCCCACAGGGTTGGGGCACTGAAGCTTTCTTT. Full variable domain (rest looked up from reference TRBV7-6 and TRBJ1-1): GAGVSQSPRYKVTKRGQDVALRCDPISGHVSLYWYRQALGQGPEFLTYFNYEAQQDKSGLPNDRFSAERPEGSISTLTIQRTEQRDSAMYRCASSPQGWGTEAFFGQGTRLTVV.

The chain recombines TRBV30 with TRBJ1-3; TRBD1 might be the D (6 bases). The V and J ends lost 1 base and 2 bases respectively, with 9 bases between them. The CDR3 is 14 residues long. The germline CDR1 and CDR2 sequences are GTSNPN and SVGIG (reference sequence). CDR3 in DNA: TGTGCCTGGAGTGGGGCAGGGGCTGGAAACACCATATATTTT. This gives the protein CAWSGAGAGNTIYF.

This chain links TRBV7-3 with TRBJ2-1, with D tentatively TRBD1 (6 bases). Germline CDR1 SGHTA, CDR2 FQGTGA. The V gene lost 2 bases and the J gene lost 4 bases, with 9 bases spanning the gap. The CDR3 runs 14 residues. In DNA, the CDR3 is TGTGCCAGCAGCTTAGCAGGGGTGTACAATGAGCAGTTCTTC. It translates to CASSLAGVYNEQFF.

V gene TRBV7-3 combines with J gene TRBJ2-2; 7 bases are a match to TRBD1. Germline lookup yields CDR1 SGHTA and CDR2 FQGTGA. The CDR3 is made up of 16 amino acids. V shed 2 bases, J shed 1 base, and the junction held 4 bases outside the gene matches. CDR3 protein: CASSLDWTGNTGELFF. CDR3 nucleotides: TGTGCCAGCAGCTTAGACTGGACAGGGAACACCGGGGAGCTGTTTTTT.

The chain recombines TRBV28 with TRBJ2-7, with D hard to call. V was cut by 3 bases and J by 2 bases, with 11 bases left in between. This CDR3 contains 14 residues. Germline CDR1 reads MDHEN; CDR2 reads SYDVKM. CDR3 amino acids: CASSFDATPYEQYF. In nucleotides, the CDR3 is TGTGCCAGCAGTTTCGACGCGACTCCCTACGAGCAGTACTTC. Full variable domain (outside the CDR3, taken from reference TRBV28 and TRBJ2-7): DVKVTQSSRYLVKRTGEKVFLECVQDMDHENMFWYRQDPGLGLRLIYFSYDVKMKEKGDIPEGYSVSREKKERFSLILESASTNQTSMYLCASSFDATPYEQYFGPGTRLTVT.

This clone was picked up one time. The rearrangement joins TRBV6-6 to TRBJ1-5; 8 bases map to TRBD1. The junction had 5 bases not matched to a gene; V was cut back by 6 bases and J by 4 bases. The CDR3 is 14 residues long. Germline V gene lookup returns CDR1 MNHNY and CDR2 SVGAGI (reference sequence). The CDR3 nucleotides are TGTGCCAGCAGATCACGACAGGGGAATCAGCCCCAGCATTTT. This gives the protein CASRSRQGNQPQHF.

This sequence joins TRBV5-1 and TRBJ2-7, with a possible D match to TRBD1 (6 bases). CDR3 length: 15 amino acids. Trimming left V 4 bases short and J 5 bases short, with 19 bases between. The germline CDR1 and CDR2 sequences are SGHRS and YFSETQ. DNA of the CDR3: TGCGCCAGCAGCGCGGTACAGGGAAGTAGGAACGAGCAGTACTTC. This translates into CASSAVQGSRNEQYF.

The rearrangement uses TRBV28 and TRBJ2-1; TRBD2 aligns across 7 bases. In germline, CDR1 is MDHEN, CDR2 SYDVKM. Trimming removed 4 bases from V and 6 bases from J; junction bases left unmatched: 12. The CDR3 runs 16 residues. The CDR3 protein is CASSSPRDYQVNEQFF. The CDR3 DNA sequence: TGTGCCAGCAGTTCTCCACGGGACTACCAAGTCAATGAGCAGTTCTTC.

The chain employs TRBV4-1 and TRBJ2-7; TRBD1 matches at 10 bases. The CDR3 sequence is 16 residues long. Germline V lookup: CDR1 MGHRA, CDR2 YSYEKL. The J segment lost 2 bases and the V segment lost 4 bases, leaving 8 bases of the junction unmatched. In DNA form, the CDR3 reads TGCGCCAGCAGCCCGCACGGGACAGGGGTTCCCTACGAGCAGTACTTC. It encodes CASSPHGTGVPYEQYF.

The V call is TRBV7-8, the J call TRBJ1-1; no definite D call. This CDR3 spans 14 amino acids. V gave up 1 base and J gave up 1 base, with 7 bases separating them. Germline V gene data show CDR1 as SGHVS and CDR2 as FQNEAQ. The DNA of the CDR3 is TGTGCCAGCAGCTTAGAGCCTTCGAACACTGAAGCTTTCTTT. This encodes CASSLEPSNTEAFF.

The chain is built from TRBV6-4 and TRBJ1-1; 8 bases match TRBD1. This CDR3 has 16 residues. The V gene's germline CDR1 is MRHNA and CDR2 SNTAGT. The trim removed 6 bases at V and 1 base at J, leaving 10 bases unmatched. The CDR3 DNA follows: TGTGCCAGCAGCCAATCAGGGGGCGCGGGGAACACTGAAGCTTTCTTT. It translates to CASSQSGGAGNTEAFF.

The V and J genes are TRBV27 and TRBJ1-2, with TRBD1 identical over 7 bases. The CDR3 is 16 amino acids. The V segment lost 7 bases and the J segment 5 bases; nucleotides outside the gene matches: 16. CDR1 is MNHEY and CDR2 is SMNVEV in the germline V gene (reference sequence). The CDR3 reads CASTTLGDRALYGYTF. CDR3 bases: TGTGCCAGCACAACCCTGGGTGACAGGGCTCTATATGGCTACACCTTC.

This clone was observed a single time. The rearrangement joins TRBV30 to TRBJ2-5, with D possibly matching TRBD2 (7 bases). The V gene's germline CDR1 is GTSNPN and CDR2 SVGIG (reference sequence). V was pared by 3 bases and J by 3 bases, with 17 bases between. This CDR3 spans 15 amino acids. Written as DNA, the CDR3 is TGTGCCTGGAGCGGGATTGGGGAGGGGGAAGAGACCCAGTACTTC. Translated, it gives CAWSGIGEGEETQYF. Complete variable domain (other parts from reference TRBV30 and TRBJ2-5): SQTIHQWPATLVQPVGSPLSLECTVEGTSNPNLYWYRQAAGRGLQLLFYSVGIGQISSEVPQNLSASRPQDRQFILSSKKLLLSDSGFYLCAWSGIGEGEETQYFGPGTRLLVL.

The gene calls are TRBV6-6 and TRBJ1-1; TRBD1 matches at 12 bases. Per germline, CDR1 MNHNY and CDR2 SVGAGI (reference sequence). V trimming: 8 bases; J trimming: 3 bases; junction bases outside the gene matches: 4. The CDR3 sequence is 14 residues long. The CDR3 loop reads CASGTGGRYTEAFF. The DNA for the CDR3 is TGTGCCAGCGGGACAGGGGGCCGGTACACTGAAGCTTTCTTT.

The rearrangement joins TRBV7-6 to TRBJ2-7; 12 positions agree with TRBD2. The CDR3 length is 15 residues. Per the germline V gene, CDR1 is SGHVS and CDR2 is FNYEAQ. The ends lost 1 base at V and 6 bases at J; junction bases unmatched: 4. CDR3 region: CASSLGLAGVSEQYF. In DNA, the CDR3 is TGTGCCAGCAGCTTAGGACTAGCGGGAGTATCCGAGCAGTACTTC.